One and the same sample provided the 4 T cell receptor beta chains below, sequenced in a study of blood T cell repertoires in COVID-19. TCRdb keeps only in-frame clones here, not all; method: immunoSEQ multiplex PCR. In the table there are 70,000 or so clones, around nine tenths of which are singletons. The specimen was peripheral blood. These TCRs come from a woman between 18 and 29 years old with acute or convalescent COVID-19.

The chain recombines TRBV30 with TRBJ1-1; the D gene is possibly TRBD1 (5 bases). Trimming removed 3 bases from V and 0 bases from J, with 8 bases in between. Germline CDR1 and CDR2: GTSNPN and SVGIG (reference sequence). The CDR3 has 13 residues. The CDR3 region has the DNA TGTGCCTGGAGGGGGCGCATGAACACTGAAGCTTTCTTT. Protein: CAWRGRMNTEAFF.

The chain links TRBV7-8 to TRBJ2-1, with 8 bases lining up with TRBD1. The CDR3 loop spans 16 amino acids. V shed 2 bases, J shed 4 bases, and the junction held 7 bases outside the gene matches. Germline CDR1 and CDR2: SGHVS and FQNEAQ. The CDR3 here is CASSLLRGTGYNEQFF. As DNA, the CDR3 is TGTGCCAGCAGCTTACTACGCGGGACAGGTTACAATGAGCAGTTCTTC.

This chain links TRBV9 with TRBJ2-1, with TRBD2 as a possible D gene (5 bases). Trimming took off 1 base at V and 6 bases at J, with 8 bases between the two ends. Germline V gene sequence: CDR1 SGDLS, CDR2 YYNGEE. There are 13 residues in the CDR3. The CDR3 spells CASSVRGINEQFF. The CDR3 bases are TGTGCCAGCAGCGTAAGAGGGATCAATGAGCAGTTCTTC.

This rearrangement joins TRBV4-1 to TRBJ1-6; D is possibly TRBD1 (6 bases). The CDR3 consists of 15 residues. Germline CDR1 and CDR2: MGHRA and YSYEKL. The ends were cut back, 4 bases at V and 8 bases at J, with 15 bases in the middle. The CDR3 loop reads CASSLSGDGDSPLHF. The CDR3 DNA reads TGCGCCAGCAGCCTCTCAGGGGACGGGGATTCACCCCTCCACTTT.